The 28 T cell receptor beta chains below were found in one sample sequenced in a study of blood T cell repertoires in COVID-19 (dated by TCRdb to about 2020). Receptor libraries were prepared by the immunoSEQ multiplex PCR assay. TCRdb took over this immuneACCESS table, retaining in-frame rearrangements with V and J assigned. Such tables are incomplete; in checked studies, under half of the missing clones stem from an unresolved V gene, and the remainder is unexplained. The sample contains 200,000 to 300,000 clones, over 75% of them found a single time. The ten top clones hold approximately 8.6% of the sample. Sequenced sample: PBMCs or T cells enriched from blood (not recorded which). Receptor source: a woman aged 45-65 years with acute COVID-19.

The V call is TRBV2, the J call TRBJ2-7, with TRBD1 as a possible D gene (6 bases). V was cut by 4 bases and J by 5 bases, with 12 bases left in between. Germline V gene lookup returns CDR1 SNHLY and CDR2 FYNNEI. CDR3 size: 13 residues. The CDR3 nucleotides read TGTGCCAGCAGTGGCTCAGGGGCCCACGAGCAGTACTTC. It specifies CASSGSGAHEQYF.

V gene TRBV29-1 combines with J gene TRBJ1-2, with D uncertain. The CDR3 runs to 11 residues. Trimming removed 1 base at V and 4 bases at J, with 4 bases between. The germline V gene encodes CDR1 SQVTM and CDR2 ANQGSEA. CDR3 sequence reads: CSVEASYGYTF. The CDR3 coding sequence is TGCAGCGTTGAAGCCAGCTATGGCTACACCTTC. Based on the CDR3 plus reference TRBV29-1 and TRBJ1-2, the full variable domain is SAVISQKPSRDICQRGTSLTIQCQVDSQVTMMFWYRQQPGQSLTLIATANQGSEATYESGFVIDKFPISRPNLTFSTLTVSNMSPEDSSIYLCSVEASYGYTFGSGTRLTVV.

The V call is TRBV5-1, the J call TRBJ2-7; 7 positions match TRBD1. The CDR3 totals 13 residues. With V trimmed by 2 bases and J by 3 bases, 2 bases remained unmatched. Germline values: CDR1 SGHRS, CDR2 YFSETQ. CDR3 in amino acids: CASSFRQGYEQYF. The CDR3 nucleotides read TGCGCCAGCAGCTTCAGACAGGGCTACGAGCAGTACTTC.

This clone was counted a few times. This rearrangement joins TRBV6-5 to TRBJ1-1; no clear D gene. V dropped 6 bases and J dropped 0 bases, with 8 bases sitting between them. Germline-derived CDR1 and CDR2 are MNHEY and SVGAGI. The CDR3 is made up of 13 amino acids. CDR3 region: CASRNTVNTEAFF. CDR3 bases: TGTGCCAGCAGAAACACAGTGAACACTGAAGCTTTCTTT.

This chain joins TRBV20-1 and TRBJ1-2; a weak D match, TRBD1 (6 bases). Trimming took 3 bases from V and 6 from J, leaving 17 bases between them. The germline gives CDR1 DFQATT, CDR2 SNEGSKA (reference sequence). The CDR3 spans 14 residues. The DNA of the CDR3 is TGCAGTGCTAGTACAGGGCCCCCCCTTGATGGCTACACCTTC. Translating it yields CSASTGPPLDGYTF.

The chain joins TRBV10-3 to TRBJ2-5; TRBD2 matches at 9 bases. The germline V gene encodes CDR1 ENHRY and CDR2 SYGVKD. With V trimmed by 4 bases and J by 5 bases, 8 bases remained unmatched. This CDR3 is 15 amino acids long. CDR3 residues: CAISAGGLAGETQYF. CDR3 nucleotides: TGTGCCATCAGTGCCGGGGGACTAGCCGGGGAGACCCAGTACTTC.

The count of this clone is one. The chain combines TRBV27 with TRBJ2-1, with 8 bases matching TRBD2. Germline V gene data show CDR1 as MNHEY and CDR2 as SMNVEV (reference sequence). Trimming removed 1 base from V and 6 bases from J; junction bases left unmatched: 8. There are 16 residues in the CDR3. In DNA form, the CDR3 reads TGTGCCAGCAGTTTATGGTCCGGGGGGGTTGTCAATGAGCAGTTCTTC. Protein: CASSLWSGGVVNEQFF.

The chain joins TRBV19 to TRBJ1-5; D possibly corresponds to TRBD1 (6 bases). V lost 5 bases to trimming and J lost 3 bases, with 14 bases between them. Germline V CDR1 and CDR2: LNHDA, SQIVND (reference sequence). The CDR3 has 15 residues. In nucleotides, the CDR3 is TGTGCCAGTAGTTCTTACCAGGGGTCCAATCAGCCCCAGCATTTT. It is translated as CASSSYQGSNQPQHF.

V is TRBV10-2 and J is TRBJ2-5; 8 positions agree with TRBD2. The CDR3 extends over 16 amino acids. Germline-derived CDR1 and CDR2 are WSHSY and SAAADI. Germline trimming cut 0 bases from V and 4 bases from J; bases unmatched to any gene: 7. The CDR3 is CASSESLAGGLETQYF. The CDR3 DNA is TGCGCCAGCAGTGAGTCCCTCGCGGGGGGATTAGAGACCCAGTACTTC.

The rearrangement joins TRBV4-3 to TRBJ2-7; possibly TRBD2 for D (5 bases). The CDR3 covers 14 residues. CDR1 LGHNA and CDR2 YSLEER come from the germline V gene. Deletions cut 3 bases from V and 5 bases from J, with 14 bases between. CDR3 sequence: CASSQRTSVHEQYF. CDR3 in DNA: TGCGCCAGCAGCCAGAGGACTTCCGTCCACGAGCAGTACTTC.

This chain links TRBV2 with TRBJ1-2, with a possible D match to TRBD1 (6 bases). V lost 0 bases, J lost 4 bases, and 12 bases lay in between. CDR3 length equals 15 residues. Germline V gene lookup returns CDR1 SNHLY and CDR2 FYNNEI. CDR3 region: CASSEALARGYGYTF. CDR3 DNA: TGTGCCAGCAGTGAAGCGCTTGCCAGGGGCTATGGCTACACCTTC.

V usage is TRBV6-5 and J usage is TRBJ1-5, with TRBD1 as a possible D gene (6 bases). The CDR3 covers 14 residues. V was clipped by 11 bases and J by 3 bases, with 17 bases between them. Germline CDR1 MNHEY, CDR2 SVGAGI. CDR3 DNA: TGTGCCGCGGTACCAGGGGATCTCAATCAGCCCCAGCATTTT. Protein product: CAAVPGDLNQPQHF.

This clone was seen a few times. The V gene is TRBV5-1, the J gene TRBJ2-3, with TRBD1 matching 7 bases. This CDR3 has 15 residues. J gave up 1 base and V 3 bases, and 5 bases lay outside the gene matches. Germline V CDR1 and CDR2: SGHRS, YFSETQ. The CDR3 protein is CASSSRDRGTDTQYF. DNA for the CDR3: TGCGCCAGCAGCTCCCGGGACAGAGGCACAGATACGCAGTATTTT.

CDR3 in amino acids: CASSLLTGGNTGELFF. Written as DNA, the CDR3 is TGTGCCAGCTCACTCTTGACAGGCGGAAACACCGGGGAGCTGTTTTTT. V and J are TRBV18 and TRBJ2-2; possibly TRBD1 for D (6 bases). The CDR3 consists of 16 residues. Germline V gene lookup returns CDR1 KGHSH and CDR2 LQKENI. Trimming cost V 4 bases and J 2 bases, with 14 bases left between them.

The V and J genes are TRBV7-3 and TRBJ1-1; 8 bases line up with TRBD1. The V segment lost 5 bases and the J segment 0 bases; nucleotides outside the gene matches: 8. Germline CDR1 and CDR2: SGHTA and FQGTGA. CDR3 length: 16 amino acids. CDR3 residues: CASSPQGAGVNTEAFF. The CDR3 DNA follows: TGTGCCAGCAGCCCGCAGGGGGCAGGGGTGAACACTGAAGCTTTCTTT.

The chain carries TRBV9 and TRBJ1-1; tentatively, D is TRBD1 (5 bases). CDR3 size: 14 residues. Germline V gene sequence: CDR1 SGDLS, CDR2 YYNGEE. Trimming took 3 bases from V and 4 from J, leaving 13 bases between them. CDR3 in amino acids: CASSAGRVGTEAFF. Written as DNA, the CDR3 is TGTGCCAGCAGCGCAGGGAGGGTGGGCACTGAAGCTTTCTTT.

J is TRBJ1-1 and V is TRBV3-1 (or the pseudogene TRBV3-2); 7 bases align to TRBD1. With 0 bases clipped from V and 1 base from J, the junction kept 8 bases outside the gene matches. The CDR3 is 17 residues long. CDR1 LGHDT and CDR2 YNNKEL come from the germline V gene (reference sequence). CDR3 sequence reads: CASSQEGDSLTNTEAFF. CDR3 bases: TGTGCCAGCAGCCAAGAGGGGGACAGTCTAACGAACACTGAAGCTTTCTTT.

The chain employs TRBV19 and TRBJ1-1; 9 bases line up with TRBD1. The V and J ends lost 7 bases and 1 base, in that order; junction bases with no gene match: 19. The CDR3 covers 19 residues. Germline V gene sequence: CDR1 LNHDA, CDR2 SQIVND (reference sequence). In DNA form, the CDR3 reads TGTGCCAGTACCTTCTATGGGACAGGGACAGGGAGACCGAACACTGAAGCTTTCTTT. Translated: CASTFYGTGTGRPNTEAFF.

This clone came up once. The chain couples TRBV5-1 to TRBJ2-5; 8 bases are a match to TRBD2. The CDR3 has 14 amino acids. Germline assignment: CDR1 SGHRS and CDR2 YFSETQ. With V trimmed by 5 bases and J by 2 bases, 5 bases remained unmatched. This chain's CDR3 is CASSRTSIQETQYF. The CDR3 DNA reads as TGCGCCAGCAGTCGGACTAGCATTCAAGAGACCCAGTACTTC.

The rearrangement uses TRBV3-1 (or the pseudogene TRBV3-2) and TRBJ1-2; TRBD1 agrees at 7 bases. CDR3 length equals 13 residues. The germline V gene encodes CDR1 LGHDT and CDR2 YNNKEL (reference sequence). Losses at the gene ends were 1 base for V and 8 bases for J; bases not matched to a gene: 4. The CDR3 loop reads CASSQVQGGGYTF. The CDR3 DNA is TGTGCCAGCAGCCAAGTCCAGGGGGGAGGCTACACCTTC.

J is TRBJ2-5 and V is TRBV3-1 (or the pseudogene TRBV3-2); TRBD1 is a possible D gene (7 bases). In germline, CDR1 is LGHDT, CDR2 YNNKEL (reference sequence). The length of the CDR3 is 17 residues. V shed 1 base and J shed 7 bases, with 22 bases lying between them. CDR3 sequence (DNA): TGTGCCAGCAGCCAAGTGGGTGGGCAGGGGGGAATGGGGACCCAGTACTTC. Protein: CASSQVGGQGGMGTQYF.

This clone was detected once. The CDR3 loop is CATSRDGQLNTEAFF. CDR3 bases: TGTGCCACCAGCAGAGATGGACAGCTAAACACTGAAGCTTTCTTT. The V and J genes are TRBV15 and TRBJ1-1, with TRBD1 as a possible D gene (6 bases). V dropped 0 bases and J dropped 2 bases, with 10 bases sitting between them. The CDR3 contains 15 residues. Germline V gene sequence: CDR1 LNHNV, CDR2 YYDKDF (reference sequence).

This chain joins TRBV29-1 and TRBJ1-1; D gene uncertain. Trimming shortened V by 6 bases and J by 5 bases, and 13 bases separated the two germline ends. There are 12 residues in the CDR3. The V gene's germline CDR1 is SQVTM and CDR2 ANQGSEA. As DNA, the CDR3 is TGCAGCGTGGCTATCGCCGGGACTGAAGCTTTCTTT. This codes for CSVAIAGTEAFF.

V and J are TRBV19 and TRBJ1-2; D ambiguous. The germline CDR1 and CDR2 sequences are LNHDA and SQIVND (reference sequence). The CDR3 extends over 12 amino acids. V lost 5 bases and J 3 bases, leaving 7 bases between the germline ends. The CDR3 region has the DNA TGTGCCAGTAGTTCCCCATACTATGGCTACACCTTC. Residues: CASSSPYYGYTF.

V and J are TRBV10-3 and TRBJ1-5, with a possible D match to TRBD1 (6 bases). CDR1 ENHRY and CDR2 SYGVKD come from the germline V gene. This CDR3 has 14 residues. V was shortened by 3 bases and J by 3 bases, with 9 bases between the two germline ends. The CDR3 reads CAISDGQNNQPQHF. As DNA, the CDR3 is TGTGCCATCAGTGATGGACAGAACAATCAGCCCCAGCATTTT.

The genes are TRBV19 and TRBJ2-1; possibly TRBD1 for D (6 bases). The CDR3 contains 15 residues. The V gene lost 7 bases and the J gene lost 3 bases, with 16 bases spanning the gap. The germline CDR1 and CDR2 sequences are LNHDA and SQIVND (reference sequence). In nucleotides, the CDR3 is TGTGCCAGTACCCCCAGGGGTTCTAGCTACAATGAGCAGTTCTTC. Translation gives CASTPRGSSYNEQFF.

The chain links TRBV30 to TRBJ1-6, with 10 bases fitting TRBD1. The CDR3 spans 13 residues. From germline, CDR1 is GTSNPN and CDR2 SVGIG (reference sequence). V was clipped by 3 bases and J by 10 bases; unmatched bases: 3. In DNA, the CDR3 is TGTGCCTGGAGGGGGACAGGGGACTCACCCCTCCACTTT. This translates into CAWRGTGDSPLHF.

The rearrangement links TRBV30 to TRBJ2-4; possibly TRBD2 for D (7 bases). Trimming took 2 bases from V and 8 from J, leaving 13 bases between them. Germline CDR1 is GTSNPN and CDR2 is SVGIG (reference sequence). The length of the CDR3 is 13 residues. CDR3 in amino acids: CAWSIGGGDIQYF. As DNA, the CDR3 is TGTGCCTGGAGTATAGGGGGAGGGGACATTCAGTACTTC.